This T cell receptor beta chain was found in a study of control samples from healthy donors and cancer patients. Trimming left V 6 bases short and J 2 bases short, with 6 bases between. Germline V gene lookup returns CDR1 MNHEY and CDR2 SVGAGI. This CDR3 region has 12 residues. TCRdb keeps only in-frame clones here, not all; method: immunoSEQ multiplex PCR. The table includes about 130,000 clones, more than 75% detected once. This TCR derives from a man younger than 35 in good health. This rearrangement joins TRBV6-5 to TRBJ2-3, with a possible D match to TRBD2 (6 bases). Sequencing was performed on blood. The CDR3 loop reads CASRDYTDTQYF. For the CDR3, the DNA is TGTGCCAGCAGGGACTACACAGATACGCAGTATTTT.